A single sample gave rise to the 6 T cell receptor beta chains below, sequenced in a study of T cell responses to AZD1222 COVID-19 vaccine. Assay: immunoSEQ multiplex PCR; the TCRdb copy retains only in-frame clones and omits some. This repertoire shows roughly 200,000 clones, about 93% found once; its top ten account for less than 1.2%. Sequenced here: peripheral blood, sampled on day 0 of MenACWY control vaccination. The receptors were gathered from an adult in good health.

V gene TRBV6-5 combines with J gene TRBJ1-2, with D perhaps matching TRBD1 (5 bases). CDR1 MNHEY and CDR2 SVGAGI come from the germline V gene. V lost 5 bases and J lost 6, with 16 bases in between. This CDR3 has 14 amino acids. The CDR3 loop is CASSHAGEGDGYTF. In nucleotides, the CDR3 is TGTGCCAGCAGTCACGCGGGGGAGGGCGATGGCTACACCTTC.

J is TRBJ1-1 and V is TRBV4-3, with D perhaps matching TRBD1 (6 bases). This CDR3 is 14 amino acids long. Germline V gene lookup returns CDR1 LGHNA and CDR2 YSLEER. With 2 bases removed from V and 11 bases from J, the gap between germline ends came to 18 bases. CDR3 nucleotides: TGCGCCAGCAGCCAACTATCAGGGGACGGCGGCGCTTTCTTT. Translated: CASSQLSGDGGAFF.

This chain uses TRBV19 with TRBJ1-1, with D maybe TRBD1 (6 bases). V was pared by 1 base and J by 3 bases, with 12 bases between. This CDR3 region has 15 residues. CDR1 LNHDA and CDR2 SQIVND come from the germline V gene (reference sequence). CDR3 sequence reads: CASSIGGQPYTEAFF. CDR3 DNA: TGTGCCAGTAGTATAGGCGGACAGCCTTACACTGAAGCTTTCTTT.

The chain combines TRBV12-3 or TRBV12-4 with TRBJ2-7; no firm D call. The V and J ends lost 3 bases and 3 bases respectively, with 9 bases between them. The CDR3 sequence is 13 residues long. The CDR3 coding sequence is TGTGCCAGCAGTTTCAGGATATTCTACGAGCAGTACTTC. This codes for CASSFRIFYEQYF.

The chain is built from TRBV19 and TRBJ1-1, with D unresolved. This CDR3 comprises 14 residues. CDR1 and CDR2 from the germline V gene are LNHDA and SQIVND (reference sequence). The V gene lost 0 bases and the J gene lost 0 bases, with 5 bases spanning the gap. This CDR3 is CASSIDYVNTEAFF. DNA for the CDR3: TGTGCCAGTAGTATAGATTATGTGAACACTGAAGCTTTCTTT.

The chain combines TRBV19 with TRBJ1-1, with D unresolved. The V end lost 7 bases, the J end lost 1 base, and 16 bases lay between the germline ends. Germline V CDR1 and CDR2: LNHDA, SQIVND (reference sequence). CDR3 size: 15 residues. The chain's CDR3 is CASNPGGFGNTEAFF. CDR3 sequence (DNA): TGTGCCAGTAACCCGGGAGGGTTCGGGAACACTGAAGCTTTCTTT.